This T cell receptor (beta chain) was recovered during a study of control samples from healthy donors and cancer patients. Here immunoSEQ multiplex PCR was the method, and the copy in TCRdb shows in-frame clones only, minus some. Altogether under 200,000 clones are present, 80% to 95% being singletons, with the ten largest covering 0.68%. The germline V gene encodes CDR1 LNHDA and CDR2 SQIVND (reference sequence). Deletions cut 3 bases from V and 3 bases from J, with 12 bases between. The CDR3 is 15 amino acids. The receptor comes from a young woman in good health. This rearrangement joins TRBV19 to TRBJ2-1, with a weak D call TRBD2 (5 bases). Source material: blood. The CDR3 reads CASSMRAPGYNEQFF. The CDR3 coding sequence is TGTGCCAGTAGTATGCGGGCACCCGGCTACAATGAGCAGTTCTTC. Combining the CDR3 with reference TRBV19 and TRBJ2-1 gives the whole variable domain DGGITQSPKYLFRKEGQNVTLSCEQNLNHDAMYWYRQDPGQGLRLIYYSQIVNDFQKGDIAEGYSVSREKKESFPLTVTSAQKNPTAFYLCASSMRAPGYNEQFFGPGTRLTVL.